This T cell receptor (beta chain) was identified in a study of Tregs in tolerant kidney transplant recipients. Study background: The nonmyeloablative bone marrow transplants came from related graft donors, with transient mixed chimerism.

This CDR3 comprises 13 residues. The J segment lost 8 bases and the V segment lost 3 bases, leaving 5 bases of the junction unmatched. CDR1 is KGHSH and CDR2 is LQKENI in the germline V gene. Turning to this clone: Its matching antigen is unknown.

CD4+CD25+CD127- Tregs, CD4+CD25- non-Tregs, CD4 and CD8 cells were sorted. The data were produced by immunoSEQ multiplex PCR, yet TCRdb's version contains in-frame clones alone and is incomplete. The profile covers approximately 100,000 clones, with over 85% appearing a single time and about 0.45% taken by the ten largest. Study-wide points: Donor-specific Treg expansion exceeded global Treg expansion in tolerant patients, suggesting antigen drive. This study did not directly address biological reproducibility.

The sample in question was CD4+ T cells from blood, obtained before the transplant. V is TRBV18 and J is TRBJ1-1; 8 bases agree with TRBD1. The receptor comes from a human donor who received a combined kidney and bone marrow transplant. CDR3 sequence: CASSPGQVGEAFF. CDR3 in DNA: TGTGCCAGCTCACCGGGACAGGTGGGGGAAGCTTTCTTT. The full variable domain, rest sourced from reference TRBV18 and TRBJ1-1, is NAGVMQNPRHLVRRRGQEARLRCSPMKGHSHVYWYRQLPEEGLKFMVYLQKENIIDESGMPKERFSAEFPKEGPSILRIQQVVRGDSAAYFCASSPGQVGEAFFGQGTRLTVV.